Described below is a single T cell receptor beta chain sequence and its context. The record originates from a study of T cells in Graves' hyperthyroidism and ophthalmopathy. Stable Graves' hyperthyroidism denoted no ophthalmopathy progression over 18 months. Orbital computed tomography and thyroid ultrasound, together with serum TRAb and thyroxine and clinical symptoms, were used for diagnoses. Amplified TCR beta CDR3 regions came from RNA transcripts. HTBI primers were used for first-round RT-PCR of the TCR CDR3. TCRdb reanalysed the multiplex PCR reads using MiXCR and keeps one entry per CDR3 protein. This sample carries hundreds of thousands of distinct CDR3 sequences, 14% of them seen once, and the ten largest clones take roughly a tenth. Germline CDR1 reads SGHDN; CDR2 reads FVKESK. This CDR3 spans 14 amino acids. V gave up 9 bases and J gave up 4 bases, with 18 bases separating them.

The rearrangement uses TRBV14 and TRBJ2-5, with D possibly TRBD2 on 6 matching bases. Sequencing input: blood. The receptor comes from a woman between 18 and 29 years old with Graves' hyperthyroidism. The CDR3 DNA follows: TGTGCCAGGACGGCGGGGCCCGAGCCAGAGACCCAGTACTTC. It yields the protein CARTAGPEPETQYF.